These 29 T cell receptor beta chains originate from one sample sequenced in a study of cytomegalovirus exposure and HLA in healthy donors. PCR involved 60 Vbeta and 13 Jbeta primers. Profiling relied on immunoSEQ multiplex PCR, and the TCRdb table lists in-frame clones only, not all of them. This sample carries around 180,000 clones, about 72% of them seen once, and the ten largest clones take less than 1.6%. The sample consisted of PBMCs. These receptors all come from a girl under 18 in good health and CMV-seronegative.

The chain links TRBV25-1 to TRBJ2-7; D gene unclear. V lost 5 bases, J lost 0 bases, and 2 bases lay in between. This CDR3 spans 11 amino acids. CDR1 is MGHDK, CDR2 SYGVNS, per germline. This CDR3 reads CASSLSYEQYF. The CDR3 DNA follows: TGTGCCAGCAGTCTCTCCTACGAGCAGTACTTC.

V gene TRBV29-1 combines with J gene TRBJ2-5; a weak D match, TRBD2 (7 bases). Germline V gene data show CDR1 as SQVTM and CDR2 as ANQGSEA. V was pared by 6 bases and J by 4 bases, with 18 bases between. The CDR3 runs 14 residues. This CDR3 is CSVTNRGGGETQYF. The CDR3 DNA follows: TGCAGCGTCACAAACCGGGGAGGGGGAGAGACCCAGTACTTC.

The genes are TRBV5-4 and TRBJ2-5; TRBD2 aligns across 9 bases. CDR1 and CDR2 (germline): SGHNT, YYREEE (reference sequence). With V trimmed by 4 bases and J by 2 bases, 6 bases remained unmatched. The CDR3 runs 15 residues. CDR3 in amino acids: CASSPSGGPQETQYF. The DNA for the CDR3 is TGTGCCAGCAGCCCGAGCGGGGGGCCGCAAGAGACCCAGTACTTC.

V gene TRBV23-1 combines with J gene TRBJ2-5; weak D call: TRBD2 (6 bases). TRBV23-1 is assigned to the ORF class and has an uncertain function. The length of the CDR3 is 15 residues. Trimming took 9 bases from V and 2 from J, leaving 19 bases between them. The CDR3: CARGGNVEGQETQYF. The CDR3 nucleotides read TGCGCCAGAGGAGGCAATGTGGAGGGGCAAGAGACCCAGTACTTC.

This clone was detected a few times. This rearrangement joins TRBV5-6 to TRBJ1-3, with 7 nucleotides matching TRBD1. Germline values: CDR1 SGHDT, CDR2 YYEEEE. J gave up 6 bases and V 5 bases, and 5 bases lay outside the gene matches. The CDR3 contains 13 residues. CDR3: CASRVQGENTIYF. The CDR3 DNA follows: TGTGCCAGCAGGGTCCAGGGGGAAAACACCATATATTTT.

Worth noting for this clone: Other DNA variants within this sample encode the same CDR3. V and J are TRBV19 and TRBJ1-2; D not resolved. This CDR3 has 16 residues. The germline V gene has CDR1 LNHDA and CDR2 SQIVND (reference sequence). The V and J ends lost 3 bases and 6 bases respectively, with 20 bases between them. The CDR3 loop reads CASSILSSFRGNGYTF. The CDR3, as DNA: TGTGCCAGTAGTATCCTATCGAGCTTCCGGGGAAATGGCTACACCTTC.

This clone was seen only a few times. The chain couples TRBV7-2 to TRBJ1-4; the match to TRBD1 covers 7 bases. With 6 bases clipped from V and 0 bases from J, the junction kept 7 bases outside the gene matches. This CDR3 comprises 16 residues. In germline, CDR1 is SGHTA, CDR2 FQGNSA. CDR3 in DNA: TGTGCCAGCAGGAGACAGGGACTGTCAACTAATGAAAAACTGTTTTTT. Its protein is CASRRQGLSTNEKLFF.

This clone has just a few counts. The V call is TRBV30, the J call TRBJ1-5, with D possibly matching TRBD1 (6 bases). CDR1 and CDR2 (germline): GTSNPN, SVGIG (reference sequence). V was cut by 8 bases and J by 5 bases, with 16 bases left in between. The length of the CDR3 is 13 residues. DNA of the CDR3: TGTGCCGCAACCAACAGGGACGATCAGCCCCAGCATTTT. Protein sequence: CAATNRDDQPQHF. The full variable domain, with the rest looked up from reference TRBV30 and TRBJ1-5, is SQTIHQWPATLVQPVGSPLSLECTVEGTSNPNLYWYRQAAGRGLQLLFYSVGIGQISSEVPQNLSASRPQDRQFILSSKKLLLSDSGFYLCAATNRDDQPQHFGDGTRLSIL.

The genes are TRBV5-4 and TRBJ2-3; 7 nucleotides match TRBD1. V shed 0 bases and J 3 bases; nucleotides not matched to a gene: 4. The germline V gene encodes CDR1 SGHNT and CDR2 YYREEE (reference sequence). The CDR3 covers 15 residues. CDR3 nucleotide sequence: TGTGCCAGCAGCTTGGAACCGGGACAGACAGATACGCAGTATTTT. Amino acids: CASSLEPGQTDTQYF.

The rearrangement uses TRBV5-6 and TRBJ2-7; 7 nucleotides agree with TRBD1. Trimming at V came to 2 bases and at J to 4 bases, leaving 3 bases not matched to a gene. CDR1 SGHDT and CDR2 YYEEEE come from the germline V gene. CDR3 length: 13 amino acids. The CDR3 is CASSFRGQYEQYF. In DNA form, the CDR3 reads TGTGCCAGCAGCTTTAGGGGGCAATACGAGCAGTACTTC.

V usage is TRBV18 and J usage is TRBJ1-1; D call uncertain. CDR3 size: 11 residues. CDR1 KGHSH and CDR2 LQKENI come from the germline V gene. V was pared by 5 bases and J by 5 bases, with 6 bases between. The CDR3 spells CASSVRTEAFF. DNA for the CDR3: TGTGCCAGCTCAGTCCGGACTGAAGCTTTCTTT.

The chain carries TRBV5-1 and TRBJ2-1, with 12 bases lining up with TRBD1. CDR3 length: 16 amino acids. V lost 2 bases and J lost 7; bases outside the gene matches: 7. Germline CDR1 reads SGHRS; CDR2 reads YFSETQ. The CDR3 bases are TGCGCCAGCAGCTTCCGGGACAGGGGGCCCCTGAATGAGCAGTTCTTC. It is translated as CASSFRDRGPLNEQFF.

This rearrangement joins TRBV14 to TRBJ1-1; D gene ambiguous. CDR1 and CDR2 from the germline V gene are SGHDN and FVKESK. V lost 3 bases and J lost 6, with 20 bases in between. CDR3 length: 16 amino acids. CDR3 sequence (DNA): TGTGCCAGCAGCCATCGACGTTTGGAGGGAAACTCTGAAGCTTTCTTT. This codes for CASSHRRLEGNSEAFF.

The chain combines TRBV15 with TRBJ2-5; the D is unclear. CDR1 is LNHNV and CDR2 is YYDKDF in the germline V gene (reference sequence). The CDR3 is 14 residues long. Trimming shortened V by 3 bases and J by 1 base, and 9 bases separated the two germline ends. The CDR3 DNA sequence: TGTGCCACCAGCAGCGCCTCACTCCAAGAGACCCAGTACTTC. Translated: CATSSASLQETQYF. Full variable domain (rest looked up from reference TRBV15 and TRBJ2-5): DAMVIQNPRYQVTQFGKPVTLSCSQTLNHNVMYWYQQKSSQAPKLLFHYYDKDFNNEADTPDNFQSRRPNTSFCFLDIRSPGLGDTAMYLCATSSASLQETQYFGPGTRLLVL.

V and J are TRBV6-1 and TRBJ2-7; 11 bases agree with TRBD2. Per germline, CDR1 MNHNS and CDR2 SASEGT. Trimming at V came to 7 bases and at J to 3 bases, leaving 8 bases not matched to a gene. The CDR3 extends over 15 amino acids. In nucleotides, the CDR3 is TGTGCCAGCACTCCTACTAGCGGGGGTGGCTACGAGCAGTACTTC. This translates into CASTPTSGGGYEQYF.

The chain combines TRBV29-1 with TRBJ1-4, with TRBD1 matching 12 bases. The CDR3 consists of 16 residues. The germline gives CDR1 SQVTM, CDR2 ANQGSEA. V gave up 7 bases and J gave up 3 bases; unmatched junction bases: 9. The CDR3 spells CSASGGQGASNEKLFF. DNA for the CDR3: TGCAGCGCCTCTGGGGGACAGGGGGCCTCTAATGAAAAACTGTTTTTT.

This sequence joins TRBV18 and TRBJ1-5; TRBD1 is a possible D gene (6 bases). Trimming cost V 3 bases and J 2 bases, with 11 bases left between them. Per germline, CDR1 KGHSH and CDR2 LQKENI. The CDR3 is 15 residues long. This chain's CDR3 is CASSPGRGGNQPQHF. CDR3 DNA sequence: TGTGCCAGCTCACCGGGCAGGGGAGGCAATCAGCCCCAGCATTTT.

J is TRBJ1-1 and V is TRBV7-2; possibly TRBD1 for D (5 bases). Trimming shortened V by 6 bases and J by 5 bases, and 22 bases separated the two germline ends. The CDR3 is made up of 16 amino acids. Germline CDR1 and CDR2: SGHTA and FQGNSA. CDR3 sequence reads: CASSSRAGLGWTEAFF. The CDR3 DNA reads TGTGCCAGCAGTTCAAGGGCGGGGCTGGGATGGACTGAAGCTTTCTTT.

The rearrangement links TRBV19 to TRBJ1-3; D might be TRBD1 (6 bases). This CDR3 has 13 amino acids. V was pared by 7 bases and J by 2 bases, with 9 bases between. From germline, CDR1 is LNHDA and CDR2 SQIVND (reference sequence). In nucleotides, the CDR3 is TGTGCCAGTAAAACAGGGCCTGGAAACACCATATATTTT. Translated: CASKTGPGNTIYF.

The J gene is TRBJ2-1, the V gene TRBV7-8; a weak D match, TRBD2 (6 bases). Trimming cost V 2 bases and J 8 bases, with 13 bases left between them. Germline CDR1 and CDR2: SGHVS and FQNEAQ. The CDR3 length is 14 residues. This CDR3 is CASSLRLAAHEQFF. The CDR3, as DNA: TGTGCCAGCAGCTTAAGGTTAGCGGCGCATGAGCAGTTCTTC.

V usage is TRBV18 and J usage is TRBJ1-6; D is undetermined. V shed 0 bases and J shed 9 bases, with 15 bases lying between them. The CDR3 runs 16 residues. CDR1 is KGHSH and CDR2 is LQKENI in the germline V gene. CDR3 in amino acids: CASSPPESNWVSPLHF. The CDR3 coding sequence is TGTGCCAGCTCACCACCGGAGTCTAATTGGGTTTCACCCCTCCACTTT.

In this sample, this clone turned up once. V and J are TRBV5-1 and TRBJ2-6; D remains unclear. The germline CDR1 and CDR2 sequences are SGHRS and YFSETQ. The V gene lost 0 bases and the J gene lost 2 bases, with 6 bases spanning the gap. This CDR3 region has 15 residues. CDR3 region: CASSLGLAGANVLTF. The CDR3 DNA reads TGCGCCAGCAGCTTGGGGCTTGCTGGGGCCAACGTCCTGACTTTC.

The rearrangement joins TRBV5-4 to TRBJ1-2; 7 bases fit TRBD1. The ends lost 4 bases at V and 5 bases at J; junction bases unmatched: 2. Germline V gene lookup returns CDR1 SGHNT and CDR2 YYREEE (reference sequence). This CDR3 is built from 12 residues. CDR3 protein: CASSRTGYGYTF. The DNA of the CDR3 is TGTGCCAGCAGCCGGACAGGATATGGCTACACCTTC.

The chain uses TRBV25-1 and TRBJ1-1, with D maybe TRBD1 (5 bases). With 7 bases removed from V and 1 base from J, the gap between germline ends came to 22 bases. The CDR3 sequence is 17 residues long. Looked up from germline, CDR1 is MGHDK and CDR2 is SYGVNS. The CDR3 loop is CASNRRSRGTTNTEAFF. The CDR3 coding sequence is TGTGCCAGCAACCGGCGATCCCGTGGGACTACGAACACTGAAGCTTTCTTT.

The chain joins TRBV7-9 to TRBJ1-2; 9 nucleotides line up with TRBD1. After removal of 5 bases from V and 4 bases from J, the junction contained 14 bases not matched to a gene. The germline gives CDR1 SEHNR, CDR2 FQNEAQ (reference sequence). This CDR3 is 17 amino acids long. DNA for the CDR3: TGTGCCAGCAGCCAGCTCGCCGGGACAGGGACCTTCTATGGCTACACCTTC. Residues: CASSQLAGTGTFYGYTF.

This chain connects TRBV6-5 to TRBJ2-1; the match to TRBD2 covers 13 bases. The germline gives CDR1 MNHEY, CDR2 SVGAGI. CDR3 length equals 13 residues. J gave up 7 bases and V 8 bases, and 2 bases lay outside the gene matches. The CDR3 loop is CASRLAGGNEQFF. CDR3 coding DNA: TGTGCCAGCCGACTAGCGGGGGGAAATGAGCAGTTCTTC.

The chain is built from TRBV10-2 and TRBJ2-5; 9 nucleotides agree with TRBD1. V was clipped by 6 bases and J by 7 bases; unmatched bases: 6. Germline V CDR1 and CDR2: WSHSY, SAAADI. The CDR3 is 13 residues long. The CDR3 nucleotides read TGCGCCAGCAGCCGGGACAGGGAAGGGACCCAGTACTTC. This translates into CASSRDREGTQYF.

This chain connects TRBV5-3 to TRBJ1-2; a weak D match, TRBD1 (5 bases). TRBV5-3 is treated as an ORF (open reading frame) with a function not yet certain. V lost 5 bases, J lost 4 bases, and 9 bases lay in between. The CDR3 covers 12 residues. The CDR3 DNA reads TGTGCCAGAAGTTTCGACAGCTATGGCTACACCTTC. This codes for CARSFDSYGYTF.

This chain links TRBV10-3 with TRBJ1-1, with 7 positions matching TRBD1. From germline, CDR1 is ENHRY and CDR2 SYGVKD. This CDR3 has 14 residues. V dropped 6 bases and J dropped 3; count of bases not matched to a gene: 7. The CDR3 DNA reads TGTGCCATCAGGACAGGGCCTCGGGACACTGAAGCTTTCTTT. Translated, it gives CAIRTGPRDTEAFF.